This record looks at one TCR beta chain sequence and its context. No antigen is known for it. PCR was performed using 60 Vbeta and 13 Jbeta primers. Produced via immunoSEQ multiplex PCR; TCRdb's table is partial and in-frame only. The sample carries 150,000 to 200,000 clones, roughly four fifths recorded once. Donors in the study were healthy people who gave bone marrow. The data were taken from a study of cytomegalovirus exposure and HLA in healthy donors. Study-wide context: Among roughly 180 million T cells, an earlier analysis found 117 million unique TCR beta sequences.

Study outcomes and limitations: Researchers had no immune exposure information except CMV serostatus available. A later analysis found common viral pathogens apparently linked to several of the most significant clusters.

The CDR3 is made up of 15 amino acids. Germline CDR1 SEHNR, CDR2 FQNEAQ (reference sequence). Trimming removed 4 bases at V and 1 base at J, with 14 bases between. The receptor was isolated from a woman aged 25 to 45 in good health and CMV-seronegative. The sample was PBMCs. The chain is built from TRBV7-9 and TRBJ2-7; possible D gene TRBD1, 6 bases. CDR3 sequence reads: CASSSGVTGSYEQYF. The CDR3 bases are TGTGCCAGCAGCTCAGGGGTAACAGGGTCCTACGAGCAGTACTTC.